Below, 6 T cell receptor beta chains from the same sample are listed, as sequenced in a study of blood T cells in healthy people across ages. Sample-barcoded 5' priming and a J-beta primer mix drove a second PCR of about 6 to 12 cycles. One entry per CDR3 protein results from TCRdb running MiXCR on the 5' RACE reads. This sample carries about 1.4 million distinct CDR3 sequences, roughly 59% of them seen once, and the ten largest clones take more than 6%. Sequences were obtained from blood. The receptors were gathered from a young man in good health.

CDR3 sequence: CASSLSRGRSYGYTF. CDR3 nucleotides: TGTGCCAGCAGCTTAAGTAGGGGCAGGAGCTATGGCTACACCTTC. This chain connects TRBV7-9 to TRBJ1-2; TRBD1 might be the D (5 bases). Trimming cost V 2 bases and J 4 bases, with 14 bases left between them. Per the germline V gene, CDR1 is SEHNR and CDR2 is FQNEAQ (reference sequence). The CDR3 length is 15 residues.

The chain recombines TRBV9 with TRBJ2-5; D gene unclear. V lost 3 bases and J 0 bases, leaving 9 bases between the germline ends. Germline V gene lookup returns CDR1 SGDLS and CDR2 YYNGEE. The CDR3 runs to 14 residues. CDR3 sequence: CASSGRPNQETQYF. Here the CDR3 DNA reads TGTGCCAGCAGCGGAAGACCTAACCAAGAGACCCAGTACTTC.

V gene TRBV6-6 combines with J gene TRBJ2-7; D possibly matches TRBD1 or TRBD2 (5 bases each). This CDR3 is 15 amino acids long. V lost 6 bases and J lost 4, with 19 bases in between. Germline V gene sequence: CDR1 MNHNY, CDR2 SVGAGI (reference sequence). CDR3: CASRSTWDGEYEQYF. In nucleotides, the CDR3 is TGTGCCAGCAGATCCACCTGGGACGGAGAATACGAGCAGTACTTC.

The CDR3 bases are TGCAGTGCTAGCTCCCCCGGGACGTTAAAAAAGGGCCATGAGCAGTTCTTC. It specifies CSASSPGTLKKGHEQFF. The rearrangement uses TRBV20-1 and TRBJ2-1; TRBD1 or TRBD2 may be the D gene (5 bases each). The CDR3 loop spans 17 amino acids. V lost 3 bases and J lost 8, with 26 bases in between. Germline lookup yields CDR1 DFQATT and CDR2 SNEGSKA (reference sequence).

The table lists this clonotype with a few counts. A read error may produce the germline difference seen at one junction end. The V gene is TRBV28, the J gene TRBJ1-1, with D unresolved. The CDR3 consists of 14 residues. The germline V gene has CDR1 MDHEN and CDR2 SYDVKM. The CDR3 spells CASSLVQMNAEAFF. The CDR3 coding sequence is TGTGCCAGCAGTTTAGTACAGATGAACGCTGAAGCTTTCTTT.

The chain combines TRBV9 with TRBJ2-5, with no clear D. The V end was cut by 0 bases, the J end by 2 bases, with 11 bases between. The CDR3 has 15 amino acids. Germline lookup yields CDR1 SGDLS and CDR2 YYNGEE. The CDR3 is CASSVESQLQETQYF. The CDR3 DNA is TGTGCCAGCAGCGTAGAGAGCCAGCTACAAGAGACCCAGTACTTC.